Shown below are 9 T cell receptor beta chains from a single sample sequenced in a study of T cells expressing NK-cell markers. TCRdb derives one entry per CDR3 protein from the 5' RACE reads, leaving out DNA. The sample includes over 150,000 distinct CDR3 sequences. The specimen sequenced was blood T cells: a sorted CD56 or NKG2C T cell subset, CD4+ or CD8+ T cells, or bulk PBMC T cells (not recorded which). The receptor source for this set is a woman in her forties or fifties in good health.

The genes are TRBV4-1 and TRBJ2-1; TCRdb's D call of TRBD2 is untestable without DNA. This CDR3 contains 18 residues. Germline CDR1 is MGHRA and CDR2 is YSYEKL. The CDR3 protein is CASSLNPSGLAGANEQFF.

This rearrangement joins TRBV6-6 to TRBJ2-1; TCRdb designates TRBD2, a call that cannot be tested without DNA. The CDR3 runs to 17 residues. Germline-derived CDR1 and CDR2 are MNHNY and SVGAGI (reference sequence). CDR3 residues: CASSRLAGGRGLDEQFF.

The V gene is TRBV29-1, the J gene TRBJ2-3; TCRdb designates TRBD2, a call that cannot be tested without DNA. The CDR3 sequence is 15 residues long. Germline CDR1 and CDR2: SQVTM and ANQGSEA. The CDR3 loop is CSVEDRGRDTDTQYF.

The chain joins TRBV13 to TRBJ2-3; TCRdb designates TRBD1, a call that cannot be tested without DNA. Germline values: CDR1 PRHDT, CDR2 FYEKMQ (reference sequence). This CDR3 has 16 amino acids. The CDR3 sequence is CASSLDEGVSTDTQYF.

The rearrangement links TRBV21-1 to TRBJ2-2; there is no DNA to check the TCRdb D call of TRBD2. TRBV21-1 is recorded as a pseudogene. The length of the CDR3 is 16 residues. CDR3 sequence: CASDLGAGAGTGELFF.

This CDR3 is CASSRRYEQYF. The J gene is TRBJ2-7, the V gene TRBV12-3 or TRBV12-4; TCRdb returns TRBD2, unconfirmable since there is no DNA. This CDR3 has 11 residues.

The CDR3 sequence: CASPNTNTGELFF. The V call is TRBV3-1, the J call TRBJ2-2. Germline-derived CDR1 and CDR2 are LGHDT and YNNKEL (reference sequence). CDR3 length: 13 residues.

This sequence joins TRBV12-5 and TRBJ2-1; TCRdb selects TRBD2, and the lack of DNA leaves this call unchecked. Germline V gene data show CDR1 as LGHNT and CDR2 as FRNRAP. This CDR3 comprises 14 residues. Here the CDR3 reads CASGFLAGGNEQFF.

V and J are TRBV18 and TRBJ2-5. The CDR3 has 15 residues. Germline CDR1 reads KGHSH; CDR2 reads LQKENI. The CDR3 reads CASSPPMQIQETQYF.